Sequencing of this TCR beta chain was carried out in a study of blood T cell repertoires in COVID-19. Which cohort a participant joined came from the clinical history participants gave. A COVID-19 case was met by exposed participants within 2 weeks before study entry. This table comes from immunoSEQ multiplex PCR, and its TCRdb copy is limited to in-frame clones, with some not included. The data contain a few hundred thousand clones, about 88% of them seen just once; the ten biggest clones take up about 1.5%. With 3 bases removed from V and 2 bases from J, the gap between germline ends came to 4 bases. CDR3 length equals 12 residues.

J is TRBJ1-2 and V is TRBV12-3 or TRBV12-4; D is uncertain. This TCR was sampled from a woman under 30 who had been exposed to COVID-19. Sequencing used PBMCs or T cells enriched from blood (not recorded which). CDR3 loop: CASSFGNYGYTF. The CDR3 nucleotides read TGTGCCAGCAGTTTCGGGAACTATGGCTACACCTTC.